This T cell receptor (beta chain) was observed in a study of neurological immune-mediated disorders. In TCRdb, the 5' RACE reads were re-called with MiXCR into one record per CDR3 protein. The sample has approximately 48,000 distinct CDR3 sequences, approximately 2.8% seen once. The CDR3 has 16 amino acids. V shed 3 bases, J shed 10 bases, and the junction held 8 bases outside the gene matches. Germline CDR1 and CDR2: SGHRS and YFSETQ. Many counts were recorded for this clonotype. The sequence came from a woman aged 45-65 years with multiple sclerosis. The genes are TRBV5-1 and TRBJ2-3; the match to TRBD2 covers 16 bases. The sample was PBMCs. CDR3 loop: CASSSGLAGGPMAQYF. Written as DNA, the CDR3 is TGCGCCAGCAGCTCGGGACTAGCGGGAGGGCCGATGGCGCAGTATTTT.